This T cell receptor beta chain was sequenced in a study of PD-L1 blockade in urothelial cancer. Study information: Blood samples had a median of 141,255 T cells.

The CDR3 covers 12 residues. The V gene's germline CDR1 is SGHTA and CDR2 FQGNSA. V was trimmed by 2 bases and J by 4 bases, leaving 3 bases between them. The table came from immunoSEQ multiplex PCR; TCRdb's copy has only in-frame clones and leaves some out. The data show 55,000 to 70,000 clones, about 80% seen once. This receptor was identified in a man aged 65 to 85 with urothelial cancer. This chain connects TRBV7-2 to TRBJ1-5; D is undetermined. The sample consisted of PBMCs, taken around atezolizumab (anti-PD-L1) treatment. CDR3 residues: CASSLPNQPQHF. As DNA, the CDR3 is TGTGCCAGCAGCTTACCTAATCAGCCCCAGCATTTT.